Listed here are 9 T cell receptor beta chains from one sample, sequenced in a study of radiation and T cells in renal cell carcinoma. The protocol was immunoSEQ multiplex PCR, while the TCRdb copy is restricted to in-frame clones and leaves out a portion. The sample lists 15,000 or so clones, 62% occurring once. As for treatment: treatment-naive control, cytoreductive nephrectomy. The specimen was tumor tissue, collected from a patient whose treatment was nephrectomy without radiotherapy. These receptors all stem from a man in his 60s with renal cell carcinoma.

The chain employs TRBV29-1 and TRBJ2-5; 13 bases match TRBD2. CDR3 length: 14 amino acids. CDR1 is SQVTM and CDR2 is ANQGSEA in the germline V gene. The J segment lost 5 bases and the V segment lost 4 bases, leaving 4 bases of the junction unmatched. The CDR3 region is CSVGRLAGGETQYF. The CDR3 nucleotides are TGCAGCGTTGGCCGACTAGCGGGAGGCGAGACCCAGTACTTC.

The chain combines TRBV4-1 with TRBJ1-5; D not resolved. In germline, CDR1 is MGHRA, CDR2 YSYEKL. The CDR3 sequence is 15 residues long. The V end was cut by 0 bases, the J end by 3 bases, with 9 bases between. CDR3 coding DNA: TGCGCCAGCAGCCAAGATTTCCAGTACAATCAGCCCCAGCATTTT. Protein: CASSQDFQYNQPQHF.

This CDR3 reads CATSNDRGRGGHIQYF. The CDR3 DNA reads TGTGCCACCAGCAACGACAGGGGGCGAGGTGGTCACATTCAGTACTTC. This rearrangement joins TRBV15 to TRBJ2-4, with 10 bases that match TRBD1. This CDR3 is 16 amino acids long. The germline CDR1 and CDR2 sequences are LNHNV and YYDKDF (reference sequence). Trimming removed 4 bases from V and 8 bases from J; junction bases left unmatched: 11.

This chain links TRBV7-6 with TRBJ2-3; D gene unclear. The CDR3 spans 16 residues. V was shortened by 1 base and J by 1 base, with 12 bases between the two germline ends. Germline V gives CDR1 SGHVS, CDR2 FNYEAQ. The CDR3 reads CASSLGASRGTDTQYF. CDR3 bases: TGTGCCAGCAGCTTAGGGGCGTCCCGGGGCACAGATACGCAGTATTTT.

The chain uses TRBV5-1 and TRBJ1-2, with a weak D call TRBD1 (6 bases). The CDR3 contains 15 residues. Germline CDR1 and CDR2: SGHRS and YFSETQ. V was cut by 4 bases and J by 6 bases, with 19 bases left in between. CDR3 bases: TGCGCCAGCAGCCTTCCAAAGGGGGGGCAGAATGGCTACACCTTC. It encodes CASSLPKGGQNGYTF.

This chain connects TRBV5-1 to TRBJ2-3; D possibly matches TRBD1 or TRBD2 (6 bases each). Germline V lookup: CDR1 SGHRS, CDR2 YFSETQ. This CDR3 contains 18 residues. V lost 0 bases and J 2 bases, leaving 19 bases between the germline ends. CDR3 amino acids: CASSLAGRGVPTTDTQYF. Written as DNA, the CDR3 is TGCGCCAGCAGCTTGGCGGGAAGGGGGGTCCCGACCACAGATACGCAGTATTTT. Variable domain in full (rest from reference TRBV5-1 and TRBJ2-3): KAGVTQTPRYLIKTRGQQVTLSCSPISGHRSVSWYQQTPGQGLQFLFEYFSETQRNKGNFPGRFSGRQFSNSRSEMNVSTLELGDSALYLCASSLAGRGVPTTDTQYFGPGTRLTVL.

This clone was counted a few times. This sequence joins TRBV6-6 and TRBJ1-2, with 8 bases aligning to TRBD1. The CDR3 is 15 residues long. Trimming took 5 bases from V and 4 from J; bases not matched to a gene: 9. Germline V gene data show CDR1 as MNHNY and CDR2 as SVGAGI (reference sequence). Here the CDR3 DNA reads TGTGCCAGCAGTGATCGGACAGGGCGCGCCTATGGCTACACCTTC. It is translated as CASSDRTGRAYGYTF.

J is TRBJ1-5 and V is TRBV5-1, with D uncertain. From germline, CDR1 is SGHRS and CDR2 YFSETQ. There are 15 residues in the CDR3. Trimming shortened V by 4 bases and J by 0 bases, and 11 bases separated the two germline ends. The chain's CDR3 is CASSPIGDSNQPQHF. CDR3 nucleotide sequence: TGCGCCAGCAGCCCCATCGGGGATAGCAATCAGCCCCAGCATTTT.

This clone was counted only a few times. The chain links TRBV5-6 to TRBJ2-5; a weak D match, TRBD1 (7 bases). The CDR3 totals 15 residues. The V and J ends lost 4 bases and 4 bases respectively, with 17 bases between them. The germline V gene has CDR1 SGHDT and CDR2 YYEEEE. The CDR3, as DNA: TGTGCCAGCAGCCTTAACCAGGGGGGAGGAGAGACCCAGTACTTC. It yields the protein CASSLNQGGGETQYF.